These 20 T cell receptor beta chains were all obtained from the same sample, sequenced in a study of CD8+ T cells in alopecia areata. TCR sequencing used cDNA made by reverse transcription of extracted RNA. Clones were read by immunoSEQ multiplex PCR, and TCRdb kept only the in-frame ones, dropping some. The sample has about 130,000 clones; about 57% are singletons. The source material was CD4+ T cells sorted from blood, sampled at week 0. The receptors come from a human donor with alopecia areata.

The chain recombines TRBV4-1 with TRBJ2-7; a weak D match, TRBD1 (6 bases). Trimming left V 3 bases short and J 6 bases short, with 15 bases between. CDR3 length: 14 residues. CDR1 and CDR2 (germline): MGHRA, YSYEKL. The CDR3 loop is CASSHTSTGSEQYF. The CDR3 coding sequence is TGCGCCAGCAGCCACACCAGTACAGGGAGCGAGCAGTACTTC.

The sample holds a few counts of this clone. Germline is not matched at one junction end, which may reflect a read error. V usage is TRBV30 and J usage is TRBJ1-1; no firm D call. The CDR3 runs to 14 residues. Germline V CDR1 and CDR2: GTSNPN, SVGIG (reference sequence). CDR3 nucleotide sequence: TGTGCCTGGAACCCCCGGATCAGGAACGCTGAAGCTTTCTTT. Its translation: CAWNPRIRNAEAFF.

The chain's CDR3 is CASSWRQGAVSYEQYF. CDR3 in DNA: TGCGCCAGCAGCTGGAGACAGGGGGCGGTCTCCTACGAGCAGTACTTC. The chain joins TRBV5-1 to TRBJ2-7, with 10 bases matching TRBD1. This CDR3 spans 16 amino acids. Germline lookup yields CDR1 SGHRS and CDR2 YFSETQ. Trimming removed 3 bases from V and 0 bases from J; junction bases left unmatched: 6.

This clone was detected a few times. The gene calls are TRBV4-3 and TRBJ1-1, with D hard to call. This CDR3 has 13 amino acids. The germline V gene has CDR1 LGHNA and CDR2 YSLEER. Trimming took 2 bases from V and 3 from J, leaving 7 bases between them. The CDR3 nucleotides are TGCGCCAGCAGCCAAACCAGTGACACTGAAGCTTTCTTT. Its protein product is CASSQTSDTEAFF.

The rearrangement joins TRBV6-5 to TRBJ1-2; TRBD1 is a possible D gene (5 bases). V lost 10 bases to trimming and J lost 4 bases, with 13 bases between them. CDR3 size: 12 residues. Germline V gene lookup returns CDR1 MNHEY and CDR2 SVGAGI. The CDR3 nucleotides read TGTGCCACGGGGCGGGGGAGCTATGGCTACACCTTC. Amino acids: CATGRGSYGYTF.

A few counts support this clone. The genes are TRBV7-6 and TRBJ2-3, with TRBD1 as a possible D gene (5 bases). The CDR3 has 15 amino acids. The V gene's germline CDR1 is SGHVS and CDR2 FNYEAQ. Trimming took off 5 bases at V and 1 base at J, with 13 bases between the two ends. CDR3 DNA: TGTGCCAGCAGCCCACACACGACAGGCACAGATACGCAGTATTTT. This translates into CASSPHTTGTDTQYF.

V gene TRBV6-5 combines with J gene TRBJ1-1; D unclear. Trimming removed 6 bases from V and 6 bases from J, with 8 bases in between. The CDR3 runs to 11 residues. The germline gives CDR1 MNHEY, CDR2 SVGAGI. In nucleotides, the CDR3 is TGTGCCAGCAGGCGTGAATCTGAAGCTTTCTTT. Protein product: CASRRESEAFF.

The V and J genes are TRBV7-8 and TRBJ2-7; 9 nucleotides line up with TRBD2. CDR3 length equals 19 residues. Germline CDR1 SGHVS, CDR2 FQNEAQ. J was trimmed by 2 bases and V by 0 bases; bases with no gene match: 14. The CDR3 here is CASSLADGGNGGRAYEQYF. The CDR3 DNA reads as TGTGCCAGCAGCTTAGCGGATGGAGGGAACGGCGGGAGGGCCTACGAGCAGTACTTC.

This clone was observed a few times. The V and J genes are TRBV7-2 and TRBJ2-7, with 8 bases fitting TRBD2. Germline V CDR1 and CDR2: SGHTA, FQGNSA. The trim removed 5 bases at V and 4 bases at J, leaving 13 bases unmatched. The CDR3 has 16 amino acids. The CDR3, as DNA: TGTGCCAGCAGCCCTAAGACTAGCGTTGACGGATACGAGCAGTACTTC. Translated, it gives CASSPKTSVDGYEQYF.

This clone was seen once. The chain has TRBV6-5 and TRBJ2-7; the D gene is possibly TRBD2 (7 bases). V was cut by 3 bases and J by 2 bases, with 11 bases left in between. Germline V CDR1 and CDR2: MNHEY, SVGAGI. The CDR3 contains 14 residues. The CDR3 DNA follows: TGTGCCAGCAGTTATTGGGGGGGGCCCTACGAGCAGTACTTC. This translates into CASSYWGGPYEQYF.

The chain recombines TRBV5-1 with TRBJ2-7, with unresolved D. The J call may be faulty, since TRBJ2-1 better matches the DNA end. The CDR3 is 12 residues long. Germline V CDR1 and CDR2: SGHRS, YFSETQ. The CDR3 reads CASSLPGDEQFF. CDR3 nucleotide sequence: TGCGCCAGCAGCCTCCCAGGAGATGAGCAGTTCTTC.

This chain links TRBV5-1 with TRBJ1-2, with D uncertain. Germline CDR1 SGHRS, CDR2 YFSETQ. Between the trimmed V and J ends, which lost 0 bases and 8 bases, there was a span of 11 bases. This CDR3 region has 13 residues. CDR3 protein: CASSLAPKEGYTF. CDR3 DNA: TGCGCCAGCAGCTTGGCCCCCAAGGAGGGCTACACCTTC. Full variable domain (remainder filled in from reference TRBV5-1 and TRBJ1-2): KAGVTQTPRYLIKTRGQQVTLSCSPISGHRSVSWYQQTPGQGLQFLFEYFSETQRNKGNFPGRFSGRQFSNSRSEMNVSTLELGDSALYLCASSLAPKEGYTFGSGTRLTVV.

The chain employs TRBV19 and TRBJ1-5, with unresolved D. V was pared by 2 bases and J by 2 bases, with 10 bases between. The CDR3 sequence is 15 residues long. The germline gives CDR1 LNHDA, CDR2 SQIVND (reference sequence). Written as DNA, the CDR3 is TGTGCCAGTAGTATATCGGCAGCCCGCAATCAGCCCCAGCATTTT. Its translation is CASSISAARNQPQHF. The full variable domain, with the rest looked up from reference TRBV19 and TRBJ1-5, is DGGITQSPKYLFRKEGQNVTLSCEQNLNHDAMYWYRQDPGQGLRLIYYSQIVNDFQKGDIAEGYSVSREKKESFPLTVTSAQKNPTAFYLCASSISAARNQPQHFGDGTRLSIL.

The rearrangement joins TRBV10-3 to TRBJ2-5; D might be TRBD1 (5 bases). V shed 1 base and J shed 7 bases, with 13 bases lying between them. The germline CDR1 and CDR2 sequences are ENHRY and SYGVKD. The CDR3 covers 14 residues. The CDR3 nucleotides are TGTGCCATCAGTGAGTACACCGCTCAGGGGACCCAGTACTTC. Residues: CAISEYTAQGTQYF.

This clone came up a few times. The chain joins TRBV6-5 to TRBJ2-5; 8 bases are a match to TRBD1. CDR1 and CDR2 from the germline V gene are MNHEY and SVGAGI. Unmatched junction bases numbered 12, after V lost 8 bases and J lost 4 bases. The CDR3 runs to 15 residues. CDR3 region: CASGTRTGIVETQYF. As DNA, the CDR3 is TGTGCCAGCGGGACCCGGACAGGGATTGTAGAGACCCAGTACTTC.

There are a few counts of this clone. The chain uses TRBV7-2 and TRBJ2-7; TRBD1 is a possible D gene (6 bases). Looked up from germline, CDR1 is SGHTA and CDR2 is FQGNSA. V dropped 5 bases and J dropped 0 bases, with 11 bases sitting between them. The length of the CDR3 is 14 residues. The CDR3 coding sequence is TGTGCCAGCAGCCCAGGGGTGGGCTCCTACGAGCAGTACTTC. Translation gives CASSPGVGSYEQYF.

The table lists this clone with a count of one. V gene TRBV5-4 combines with J gene TRBJ2-5; 7 nucleotides agree with TRBD2. V was pared by 1 base and J by 2 bases, with 11 bases of the junction left unmatched. CDR1 is SGHNT and CDR2 is YYREEE in the germline V gene (reference sequence). This CDR3 has 17 amino acids. The CDR3 coding sequence is TGTGCCAGCAGCTTGTTGGCGGATATGGGGGGGCAAGAGACCCAGTACTTC. This translates into CASSLLADMGGQETQYF. Together with reference TRBV5-4 and TRBJ2-5, the CDR3 gives the full variable domain: ETGVTQSPTHLIKTRGQQVTLRCSSQSGHNTVSWYQQALGQGPQFIFQYYREEENGRGNFPPRFSGLQFPNYSSELNVNALELDDSALYLCASSLLADMGGQETQYFGPGTRLLVL.

CDR3 loop: CASSLIQGVQETQYF. The CDR3 bases are TGTGCCAGCAGCTTAATTCAGGGGGTCCAAGAGACCCAGTACTTC. V and J are TRBV7-3 and TRBJ2-5, with 7 bases identical to TRBD1. After removal of 1 base from V and 1 base from J, the junction contained 3 bases not matched to a gene. This CDR3 has 15 amino acids. In germline, CDR1 is SGHTA, CDR2 FQGTGA.

The V call is TRBV9, the J call TRBJ2-2; D gene ambiguous. The CDR3 has 13 residues. V shed 0 bases and J shed 6 bases, with 6 bases lying between them. Germline CDR1 reads SGDLS; CDR2 reads YYNGEE. The CDR3 region is CASSVDQSGELFF. CDR3 nucleotides: TGTGCCAGCAGCGTAGATCAGTCCGGGGAGCTGTTTTTT.

This clone turned up a few times. The genes are TRBV6-5 and TRBJ2-5, with 7 bases identical to TRBD2. The germline gives CDR1 MNHEY, CDR2 SVGAGI. J lost 5 bases, V lost 7 bases, and 10 bases had no gene match. The CDR3 is made up of 14 amino acids. This CDR3 reads CASKLVGGPETQYF. The CDR3 coding sequence is TGTGCCAGCAAGTTGGTGGGAGGGCCGGAGACCCAGTACTTC.